Presented here are 8 T cell receptor beta chains from one specimen sequenced in a study of T-cell memory formation after mild COVID-19 (dated by TCRdb to the early 2020s). Library construction relied on 5' RACE. The sequencing machine was an Illumina NovaSeq 6000. TCRdb applied fastp at Q25 and MiXCR to the public reads, then kept only in-frame beta chains. CDR3 protein duplicates are merged, each entry listing the most common genes and DNA. A total of about 560,000 distinct CDR3 sequences appear in this sample, 15% to 20% of them only once. The ten largest clones take up roughly 8.2% of the sample. Material for sequencing was PBMCs or a T cell subset sorted from them (not recorded which). The source is an adult woman who had mild COVID-19 (a few samples of this study predate the infection). The sample titles of this study are shuffled in the database, so cell type and time point are left out; the donor was told from shared clones.

J is TRBJ2-3 and V is TRBV11-2; D may be TRBD2 (5 bases). V was trimmed by 1 base and J by 2 bases, leaving 10 bases between them. Germline CDR1 SGHAT, CDR2 FQNNGV. This CDR3 has 15 residues. The CDR3 nucleotides are TGTGCCAGCAGCTTAGTCGGGGAGATCACAGATACGCAGTATTTT. Protein product: CASSLVGEITDTQYF.

V and J are TRBV6-4 and TRBJ2-1; 9 bases are a match to TRBD2. V lost 0 bases to trimming and J lost 6 bases; unmatched junction nucleotides: 3. The CDR3 loop spans 15 amino acids. Germline assignment: CDR1 MRHNA and CDR2 SNTAGT. Here the CDR3 DNA reads TGTGCCAGCAGTGACTCGACTAGCGGTGCCAATGAGCAGTTCTTC. Protein sequence: CASSDSTSGANEQFF.

The chain has TRBV30 and TRBJ2-5; unclear D gene. The CDR3 is 11 residues long. V lost 4 bases and J 5 bases, leaving 8 bases between the germline ends. CDR1 is GTSNPN, CDR2 SVGIG, per germline (reference sequence). The CDR3 reads CAWMEGETQYF. Written as DNA, the CDR3 is TGTGCCTGGATGGAAGGGGAGACCCAGTACTTC.

The chain combines TRBV5-1 with TRBJ1-1; D ambiguous. Germline assignment: CDR1 SGHRS and CDR2 YFSETQ. V lost 5 bases, J lost 1 base, and 15 bases lay in between. The CDR3 runs 15 residues. In nucleotides, the CDR3 is TGCGCCAGCAGGTCGAGGGCCCCTTCGAACACTGAAGCTTTCTTT. Protein: CASRSRAPSNTEAFF.

On this clonotype itself: A clone one base away is much larger, so this may be a read error. The chain recombines TRBV7-9 with TRBJ1-1; D uncertain. This CDR3 is built from 16 residues. Germline V gene lookup returns CDR1 SEHNR and CDR2 FQNEAQ (reference sequence). CDR3 region: CASSLAYGSSWGEACF. CDR3 in DNA: TGTGCCAGCAGCTTAGCCTATGGGTCCTCCTGGGGTGAAGCTTGCTTT.

The chain joins TRBV7-2 to TRBJ2-3, with D perhaps assigned TRBD1 or TRBD2 (5 bases each). V lost 2 bases, J lost 2 bases, and 17 bases lay in between. CDR3 size: 17 residues. Germline lookup yields CDR1 SGHTA and CDR2 FQGNSA. The CDR3 region has the DNA TGTGCCAGCAGCTTATCGGGACCCCCTTTTTACACAGATACGCAGTATTTT. Protein product: CASSLSGPPFYTDTQYF.

This chain joins TRBV24-1 and TRBJ2-5, with 7 bases lining up with TRBD1. Germline V gives CDR1 KGHDR, CDR2 SFDVKD. The CDR3 length is 16 residues. The J segment lost 5 bases and the V segment lost 0 bases, leaving 8 bases of the junction unmatched. The CDR3 sequence: CATSDLGRGMVETQYF. CDR3 coding DNA: TGTGCCACCAGTGATTTGGGCAGGGGGATGGTCGAGACCCAGTACTTC.

This clonotype was observed a handful of times. The J gene is TRBJ2-1, the V gene TRBV20-1, with 13 nucleotides matching TRBD2. J gave up 9 bases and V 3 bases, and 8 bases lay outside the gene matches. Looked up from germline, CDR1 is DFQATT and CDR2 is SNEGSKA (reference sequence). The CDR3 sequence is 15 residues long. CDR3: CSASRPGLAGTEQFF. CDR3 bases: TGCAGTGCTAGTCGTCCGGGACTAGCGGGGACTGAGCAGTTCTTC.